This T cell receptor beta chain was sequenced during a study of brain T cells in children with intractable seizures. Patients received at least one anti-epileptic drug before surgery. Libraries were prepared by immunoSEQ multiplex PCR; TCRdb keeps only in-frame clonotypes and omits some of them. The sample lists roughly 80,000 clones, about 93% occurring once. CDR1 MGHDK and CDR2 SYGVNS come from the germline V gene. Losses at the gene ends were 6 bases for V and 1 base for J; bases not matched to a gene: 11. CDR3 size: 16 residues. The TCR comes from a boy under two years old with tuberous sclerosis and intractable seizures. Sequencing used peripheral blood, obtained at surgery. The chain is built from TRBV25-1 and TRBJ1-2, with 7 bases fitting TRBD1. CDR3 nucleotide sequence: TGTGCCAGCAGCAGGACAGGAAGTACCTTTAACTATGGCTACACCTTC. Encoded protein: CASSRTGSTFNYGYTF.